These 2 T cell receptor beta chains came from one sample sequenced in a study of cytomegalovirus exposure and HLA in healthy donors. This table comes from immunoSEQ multiplex PCR, and its TCRdb copy is limited to in-frame clones, with some not included. This table holds roughly 120,000 clones, 94% found once. Sequencing was performed on PBMCs. The receptors stem from a woman aged 18 to 35 in good health and CMV-seronegative.

This sequence joins TRBV6-5 and TRBJ2-7; D is unresolved. Deletions cut 5 bases from V and 6 bases from J, with 14 bases between. From germline, CDR1 is MNHEY and CDR2 SVGAGI. CDR3 size: 13 residues. The CDR3 region has the DNA TGTGCCAGCAGTCCTAGAACTGTACCCGAGCAGTACTTC. As protein: CASSPRTVPEQYF.

The rearrangement links TRBV21-1 to TRBJ1-5. TRBV21-1 is noted as a pseudogene. The CDR3 spans 16 residues. The CDR3 spells CASQPGGIQAHQPQHF. CDR3 nucleotide sequence: TGTGCCAGTCAGCCCGGGGGGATACAGGCCCATCAGCCCCAGCATTTT.